The 9 T cell receptor beta chains below come from one sample, sequenced in a study of blood T cells in healthy people across ages. Combining a sample-barcoded 5' primer with a J-beta primer mix, a second PCR ran for roughly 7 to 11 cycles. TCRdb recomputed calls from the 5' RACE reads with MiXCR, one row per CDR3 protein. Among about 1.4 million distinct CDR3 sequences listed, 59% were seen once. Specimen: blood. The receptor source for this set is a young man in good health.

The V and J genes are TRBV7-6 and TRBJ2-3; D is perhaps TRBD1 (5 bases). CDR1 is SGHVS, CDR2 FNYEAQ, per germline. V lost 5 bases and J lost 4, with 16 bases in between. The CDR3 is 15 amino acids. CDR3 amino acids: CASSQEGASADTQYF. In DNA, the CDR3 is TGTGCCAGCAGCCAAGAAGGGGCGTCGGCAGATACGCAGTATTTT.

This chain joins TRBV12-3 or TRBV12-4 and TRBJ2-7, with 11 bases that match TRBD1. The CDR3 totals 17 residues. The V segment lost 2 bases and the J segment 2 bases; nucleotides outside the gene matches: 8. The CDR3 DNA reads as TGTGCCAGCAGTTTATCCGGTAGGGGACAGGGGGCCTACGAGCAGTACTTC. This encodes CASSLSGRGQGAYEQYF.

The rearrangement joins TRBV29-1 to TRBJ1-2, with 9 bases identical to TRBD1. Per germline, CDR1 SQVTM and CDR2 ANQGSEA. CDR3 length: 13 amino acids. Trimming cost V 4 bases and J 8 bases; bases outside gene matches: 8. The CDR3 DNA is TGCAGCGTTGGGGACAGGGATGTCACGGGCTACACCTTC. Encoded protein: CSVGDRDVTGYTF.

The count of this clonotype is one. The CDR3 region is CSARDRVGQRNQPQHF. The CDR3 nucleotides are TGCAGTGCTAGAGATAGGGTCGGGCAACGCAATCAGCCCCAGCATTTT. This chain connects TRBV20-1 to TRBJ1-5; no definite D call. Trimming shortened V by 0 bases and J by 2 bases, and 14 bases separated the two germline ends. The CDR3 runs to 16 residues. Germline V lookup: CDR1 DFQATT, CDR2 SNEGSKA (reference sequence).

The genes are TRBV6-5 and TRBJ2-1, with D tentatively TRBD1 or TRBD2 (6 bases each). Trimming left V 4 bases short and J 6 bases short, with 13 bases between. Germline V gene sequence: CDR1 MNHEY, CDR2 SVGAGI. The CDR3 totals 14 residues. The CDR3 nucleotides are TGTGCCAGCAGTTGGGGGGCGGCCTTCAATGAGCAGTTCTTC. Amino acids: CASSWGAAFNEQFF.

The chain joins TRBV27 to TRBJ1-5; 7 nucleotides match TRBD1. Trimming took 5 bases from V and 7 from J; bases not matched to a gene: 8. CDR1 is MNHEY, CDR2 SMNVEV, per germline (reference sequence). The CDR3 is made up of 14 amino acids. The CDR3 DNA is TGTGCCAGCAGTACCCAGGGGGGATCCCAGCCCCAGCATTTT. Translation gives CASSTQGGSQPQHF.

Concerning this clonotype: Its ends do not fully match the called genes, so a read error is possible. V and J are TRBV24-1 and TRBJ2-1; TRBD2 agrees at 9 bases. Germline V gene lookup returns CDR1 KGHDR and CDR2 SFDVKD. CDR3 size: 14 residues. CDR3 nucleotide sequence: TGTGCCACCAATCGGGCGGGAGGGCGCAATGAGAAGTTCTTC. Translation: CATNRAGGRNEKFF.

The chain uses TRBV2 and TRBJ1-2; no clear D. The CDR3 runs 11 residues. V was cut by 6 bases and J by 3 bases, with 5 bases left in between. Germline V lookup: CDR1 SNHLY, CDR2 FYNNEI. The CDR3 coding sequence is TGTGCCAGCAGGGAGGACTATGGCTACACCTTC. It yields the protein CASREDYGYTF. The variable domain in full, with the rest retrieved from reference TRBV2 and TRBJ1-2, is EPEVTQTPSHQVTQMGQEVILRCVPISNHLYFYWYRQILGQKVEFLVSFYNNEISEKSEIFDDQFSVERPDGSNFTLKIRSTKLEDSAMYFCASREDYGYTFGSGTRLTVV.

This chain joins TRBV5-1 and TRBJ1-4, with a weak D call TRBD1 (5 bases). Trimming cost V 4 bases and J 7 bases, with 17 bases left between them. Germline V gives CDR1 SGHRS, CDR2 YFSETQ. The CDR3 covers 15 residues. DNA for the CDR3: TGCGCCAGCAGCCCCGGTGGGGGTATGGTTGAAAAACTGTTTTTT. Translating it yields CASSPGGGMVEKLFF.